This entry describes one T cell receptor (beta chain). Antigen: not known. This entry is derived from a study of OX40 agonist ivuxolimab in advanced cancers. Looking at the study overall: Earlier treatment with anti-PD-1, anti-PD-L1 or anti-CTLA-4 was permitted, and around 36% had received some.

TCRdb's copy holds only in-frame clones and misses some; the assay was immunoSEQ multiplex PCR. The table shows tens of thousands of clones, with more than 90% occurring only once. Study-level results: The mean number of expanded clones was higher in CD8+ T cells than in CD4+. Dose levels from 0.1 to 3.0 mg/kg saw CD4+ and CD8+ blood T cells expand clonally by week 6.

V lost 4 bases to trimming and J lost 2 bases; unmatched junction nucleotides: 3. The CDR3 has 16 residues. CDR1 and CDR2 (germline): MGHRA, YSYEKL. The sequencing here drew on CD4+ or CD8+ T cells sorted from blood, taken in a trial of the OX40 agonist ivuxolimab. The V gene is TRBV4-1, the J gene TRBJ2-2; 11 bases align to TRBD2. This sequence was found in an adult with an advanced solid tumor such as melanoma, head and neck, liver or kidney cancer. CDR3 nucleotide sequence: TGCGCCAGCAGCCCGGGACTAGCGGTAAACACCGGGGAGCTGTTTTTT. Encoded protein: CASSPGLAVNTGELFF.